These 10 T cell receptor beta chains were sequenced from one sample in a study of vaccination and CD4 T cells after COVID-19. The antigens for these receptors are not known. Cultured CD4+ T-cell DNA underwent Oncomine TCR Beta short-read sequencing. One entry per CDR3 protein, called by TCRdb with MiXCR from the PCR reads. The sample has around 20,000 distinct CDR3 sequences, 48% seen once. Stated treatment: approximately 9-day PBMC culture with coronavirus spike peptide pools or control peptides (ViraFEST assay). The source material was CD4+ T cells from blood, cultured in vitro. The receptors come from a human donor who had recovered from COVID-19.

The chain is built from TRBV2 and TRBJ2-2; 8 bases are shared with TRBD1. The CDR3 consists of 14 residues. Unmatched junction bases numbered 4, after V lost 6 bases and J lost 4 bases. Germline CDR1 SNHLY, CDR2 FYNNEI. The CDR3 reads CASSTGQGTGELFF. The CDR3 DNA sequence: TGTGCCAGCAGCACTGGACAGGGCACCGGGGAGCTGTTTTTT.

Note on this clonotype: A single base separates this from a much larger clone, so it may be a read error. This chain uses TRBV20-1 with TRBJ1-1, with no clear D. Germline CDR1 is DFQATT and CDR2 is SNEGSKA (reference sequence). The CDR3 length is 11 residues. Trimming shortened V by 8 bases and J by 2 bases, and 9 bases separated the two germline ends. The CDR3 here is CSTNPNTEAFF. The CDR3 nucleotides read TGCAGTACTAACCCAAACACTGAAGCTTTCTTT.

This clonotype has only one observation. The V gene is TRBV10-3, the J gene TRBJ2-2; 7 bases fit TRBD2. J lost 0 bases, V lost 8 bases, and 3 bases had no gene match. The CDR3 is 14 amino acids. In germline, CDR1 is ENHRY, CDR2 SYGVKD. Here the CDR3 DNA reads TGTGCCATCCGCGGGAGTACGAACACCGGGGAGCTGTTTTTT. Translated, it gives CAIRGSTNTGELFF.

The chain links TRBV27 to TRBJ1-2; no clear D. Germline loops: CDR1 MNHEY, CDR2 SMNVEV (reference sequence). CDR3 length equals 14 residues. V was cut by 6 bases and J by 0 bases, with 11 bases left in between. The CDR3 region is CASRRTGANYGYTF. CDR3 nucleotide sequence: TGTGCCAGCAGGCGTACGGGAGCTAACTATGGCTACACCTTC.

This clonotype turned up a few times. The chain recombines TRBV20-1 with TRBJ2-3, with 8 bases aligning to TRBD2. Germline-derived CDR1 and CDR2 are DFQATT and SNEGSKA (reference sequence). The CDR3 sequence is 14 residues long. Unmatched junction bases numbered 6, after V lost 4 bases and J lost 3 bases. Here the CDR3 reads CSAIPGLATDTQYF. The CDR3 region has the DNA TGCAGTGCTATTCCCGGACTAGCAACAGATACGCAGTATTTT.

V and J are TRBV7-9 and TRBJ2-5; perhaps TRBD2 as D (6 bases). The CDR3 loop spans 13 amino acids. Germline values: CDR1 SEHNR, CDR2 FQNEAQ (reference sequence). Trimming pared 5 bases from V and 5 bases from J, leaving 12 bases between. The CDR3 loop reads CASSRGFAETQYF. CDR3 in DNA: TGTGCCAGCAGCCGGGGGTTCGCGGAGACCCAGTACTTC.

This chain links TRBV6-1 with TRBJ1-1; the D is unclear. The germline gives CDR1 MNHNS, CDR2 SASEGT. This CDR3 spans 14 amino acids. V was cut by 7 bases and J by 4 bases, with 16 bases left in between. CDR3 residues: CASTRVGLTTEAFF. CDR3 DNA sequence: TGTGCCAGCACCCGAGTGGGTTTAACCACTGAAGCTTTCTTT.

The V gene is TRBV19, the J gene TRBJ2-7; 10 bases are a match to TRBD2. J was trimmed by 1 base and V by 3 bases; bases with no gene match: 3. CDR1 is LNHDA, CDR2 SQIVND, per germline (reference sequence). This CDR3 has 15 amino acids. The CDR3 coding sequence is TGTGCCAGTAGTATGCTAGCGGGGGTTTCCTACGAGCAGTACTTC. This codes for CASSMLAGVSYEQYF.

This chain connects TRBV7-9 to TRBJ2-5, with TRBD2 identical over 7 bases. Per germline, CDR1 SEHNR and CDR2 FQNEAQ (reference sequence). This CDR3 spans 15 amino acids. The ends lost 4 bases at V and 2 bases at J; junction bases unmatched: 7. CDR3 in DNA: TGTGCCAGCAGCTCCCCGGGAGGAGGTCAAGAGACCCAGTACTTC. Amino acids: CASSSPGGGQETQYF.

The chain uses TRBV11-3 and TRBJ2-1; weak D call: TRBD2 (6 bases). This CDR3 spans 15 amino acids. V shed 5 bases and J shed 2 bases, with 13 bases lying between them. Germline loops: CDR1 SGHNT, CDR2 YENEEA. The CDR3: CASSAQAGPYNEQFF. The DNA of the CDR3 is TGTGCCAGCAGCGCCCAAGCGGGTCCCTACAATGAGCAGTTCTTC.